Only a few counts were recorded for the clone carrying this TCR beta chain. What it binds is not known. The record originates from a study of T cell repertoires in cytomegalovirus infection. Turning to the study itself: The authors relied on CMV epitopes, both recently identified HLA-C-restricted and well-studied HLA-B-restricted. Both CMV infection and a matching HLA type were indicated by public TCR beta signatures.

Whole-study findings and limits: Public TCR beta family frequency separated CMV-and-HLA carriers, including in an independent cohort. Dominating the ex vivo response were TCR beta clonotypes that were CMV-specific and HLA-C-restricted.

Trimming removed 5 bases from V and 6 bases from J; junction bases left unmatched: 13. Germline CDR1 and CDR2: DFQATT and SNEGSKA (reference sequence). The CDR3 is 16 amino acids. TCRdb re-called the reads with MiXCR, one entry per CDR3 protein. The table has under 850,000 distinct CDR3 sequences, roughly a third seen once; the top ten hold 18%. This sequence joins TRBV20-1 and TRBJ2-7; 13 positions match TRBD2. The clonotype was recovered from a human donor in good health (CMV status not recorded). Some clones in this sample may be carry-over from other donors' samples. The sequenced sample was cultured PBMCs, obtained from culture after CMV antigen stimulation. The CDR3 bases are TGCAGTGCTGGCATAAGGACTAGCGGGAGATCGGGCGAGCAGTACTTC. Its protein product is CSAGIRTSGRSGEQYF.